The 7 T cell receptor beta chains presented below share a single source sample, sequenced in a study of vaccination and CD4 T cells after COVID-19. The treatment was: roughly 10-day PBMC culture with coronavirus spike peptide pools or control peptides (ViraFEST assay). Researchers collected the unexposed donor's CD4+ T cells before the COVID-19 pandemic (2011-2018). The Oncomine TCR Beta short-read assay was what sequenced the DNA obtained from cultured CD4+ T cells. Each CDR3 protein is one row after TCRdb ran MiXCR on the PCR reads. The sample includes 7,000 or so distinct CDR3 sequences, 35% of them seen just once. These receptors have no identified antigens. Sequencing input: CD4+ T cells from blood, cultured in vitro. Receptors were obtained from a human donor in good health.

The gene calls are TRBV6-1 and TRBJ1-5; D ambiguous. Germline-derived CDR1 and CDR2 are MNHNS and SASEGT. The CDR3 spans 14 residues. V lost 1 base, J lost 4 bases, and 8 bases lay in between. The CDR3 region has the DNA TGTGCCAGCAGTGAAGACAGCGAAAATCAGCCCCAGCATTTT. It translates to CASSEDSENQPQHF.

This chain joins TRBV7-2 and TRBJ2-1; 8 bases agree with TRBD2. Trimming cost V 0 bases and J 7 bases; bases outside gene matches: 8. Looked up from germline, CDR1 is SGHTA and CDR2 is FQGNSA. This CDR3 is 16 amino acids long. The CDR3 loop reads CASSLAPGGGLNEQFF. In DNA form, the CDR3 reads TGTGCCAGCAGCTTAGCGCCGGGGGGGGGCCTAAATGAGCAGTTCTTC.

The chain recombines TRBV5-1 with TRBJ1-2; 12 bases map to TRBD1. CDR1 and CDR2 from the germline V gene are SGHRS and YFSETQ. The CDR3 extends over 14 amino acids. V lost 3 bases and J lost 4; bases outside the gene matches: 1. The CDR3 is CASSSGQGAYGYTF. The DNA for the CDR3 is TGCGCCAGCAGCTCGGGACAGGGGGCCTATGGCTACACCTTC.

This CDR3 reads CASSLGGGVTDTQYF. The CDR3 DNA follows: TGTGCCAGCAGCTTGGGGGGCGGCGTTACAGATACGCAGTATTTT. The chain recombines TRBV7-9 with TRBJ2-3; TRBD1 or TRBD2 may be the D gene (6 bases each). The length of the CDR3 is 15 residues. The germline V gene encodes CDR1 SEHNR and CDR2 FQNEAQ (reference sequence). Trimming cost V 3 bases and J 3 bases, with 13 bases left between them.

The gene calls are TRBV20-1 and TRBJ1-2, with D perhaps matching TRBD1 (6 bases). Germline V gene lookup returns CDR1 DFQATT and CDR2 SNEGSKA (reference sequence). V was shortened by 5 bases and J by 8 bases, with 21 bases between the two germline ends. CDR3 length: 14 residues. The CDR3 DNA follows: TGCAGTGCTCAAATCGGACAGAGTGGGACGGGCTACACCTTC. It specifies CSAQIGQSGTGYTF.

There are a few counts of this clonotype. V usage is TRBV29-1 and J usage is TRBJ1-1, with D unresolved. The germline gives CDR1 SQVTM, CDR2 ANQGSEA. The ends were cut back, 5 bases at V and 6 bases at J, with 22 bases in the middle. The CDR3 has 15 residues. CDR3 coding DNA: TGCAGCGTTCGCAGAAGGTTGGATTTGACCGCTGAAGCTTTCTTT. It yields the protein CSVRRRLDLTAEAFF.

The CDR3 is CSAFYSGGPAYEQYF. The CDR3 DNA sequence: TGCAGTGCTTTCTATAGCGGGGGGCCCGCTTACGAGCAGTACTTC. The rearrangement uses TRBV20-1 and TRBJ2-7; 10 nucleotides agree with TRBD2. The CDR3 length is 15 residues. With V trimmed by 5 bases and J by 4 bases, 11 bases remained unmatched. Germline CDR1 reads DFQATT; CDR2 reads SNEGSKA (reference sequence).